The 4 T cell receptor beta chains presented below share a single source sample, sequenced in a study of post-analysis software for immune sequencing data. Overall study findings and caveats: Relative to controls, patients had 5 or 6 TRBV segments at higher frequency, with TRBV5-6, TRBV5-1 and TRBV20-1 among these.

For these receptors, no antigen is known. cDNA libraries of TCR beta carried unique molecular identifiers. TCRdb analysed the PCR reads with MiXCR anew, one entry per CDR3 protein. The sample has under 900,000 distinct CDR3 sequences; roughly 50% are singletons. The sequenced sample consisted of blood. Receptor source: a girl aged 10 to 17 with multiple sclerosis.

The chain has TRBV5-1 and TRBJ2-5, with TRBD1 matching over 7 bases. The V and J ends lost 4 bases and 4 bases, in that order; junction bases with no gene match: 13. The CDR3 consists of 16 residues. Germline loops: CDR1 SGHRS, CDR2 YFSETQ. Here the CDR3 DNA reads TGCGCCAGCAGCCTATACAGGGGCTTTACCGGAGAGACCCAGTACTTC. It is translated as CASSLYRGFTGETQYF.

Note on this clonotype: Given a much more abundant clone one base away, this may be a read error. The CDR3 coding sequence is TGTGCCAGCTCATATCATAGGGGAACCTACGAGCAGTACTTC. Its protein product is CASSYHRGTYEQYF. This chain joins TRBV2 and TRBJ2-7; D may be TRBD1 (5 bases). V gave up 8 bases and J gave up 2 bases, with 16 bases separating them. The CDR3 spans 14 residues. Germline CDR1 and CDR2: SNHLY and FYNNEI.

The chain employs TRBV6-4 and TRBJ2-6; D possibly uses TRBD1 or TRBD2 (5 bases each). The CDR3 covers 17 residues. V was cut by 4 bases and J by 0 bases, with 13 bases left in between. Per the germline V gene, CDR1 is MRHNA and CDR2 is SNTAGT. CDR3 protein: CASSVPGPNSGANVLTF. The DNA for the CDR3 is TGTGCCAGCAGTGTCCCGGGACCGAACTCTGGGGCCAACGTCCTGACTTTC.

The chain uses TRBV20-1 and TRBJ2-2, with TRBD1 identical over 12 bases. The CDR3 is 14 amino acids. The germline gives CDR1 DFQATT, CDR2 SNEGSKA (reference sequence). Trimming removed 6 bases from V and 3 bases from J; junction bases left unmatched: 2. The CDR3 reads CSAGTGGDTGELFF. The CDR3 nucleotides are TGCAGTGCCGGGACAGGGGGCGACACCGGGGAGCTGTTTTTT.